This passage covers 14 T cell receptor beta chains from one sample sequenced in a study of shared clonotypes between healthy human individuals. Naivety among CD8 cells was defined by CD45RO negativity and positive CCR7 selection, thereby excluding terminally differentiated effector memory CD45RA+ cells. Generated by immunoSEQ multiplex PCR, the TCRdb table keeps only in-frame clones and is missing some. The sample holds about 2.1 million clones, about 93% seen once. Sequences were obtained from naive CD8+ T cells from PBMCs. These receptor sequences come from a man aged 18 to 29 in good health. Some clones in this sample may be carry-over from other donors' samples.

This clone came up once. The chain carries TRBV5-6 and TRBJ2-7, with 7 bases matching TRBD1. The CDR3 has 11 amino acids. The germline gives CDR1 SGHDT, CDR2 YYEEEE. The ends lost 4 bases at V and 7 bases at J; junction bases unmatched: 2. CDR3 loop: CASSTRGEQYF. The DNA of the CDR3 is TGTGCCAGCAGCACCAGGGGGGAGCAGTACTTC.

The gene calls are TRBV5-4 and TRBJ1-2; TRBD1 aligns across 10 bases. After removal of 3 bases from V and 1 base from J, the junction contained 3 bases not matched to a gene. This CDR3 contains 15 residues. From germline, CDR1 is SGHNT and CDR2 YYREEE (reference sequence). The CDR3 nucleotides are TGTGCCAGCAGCTGGGACAGGGGAATTAACTATGGCTACACCTTC. Translating it yields CASSWDRGINYGYTF.

V is TRBV28 and J is TRBJ1-2, with D unresolved. Germline assignment: CDR1 MDHEN and CDR2 SYDVKM. This CDR3 region has 14 residues. V was cut by 6 bases and J by 1 base, with 12 bases left in between. CDR3 bases: TGTGCCAGCAGCCTCCGGAACTTTAACTATGGCTACACCTTC. Residues: CASSLRNFNYGYTF.

The chain employs TRBV19 and TRBJ2-3; 10 bases are a match to TRBD2. The CDR3 extends over 17 amino acids. J lost 3 bases, V lost 3 bases, and 9 bases had no gene match. Germline assignment: CDR1 LNHDA and CDR2 SQIVND (reference sequence). CDR3 sequence: CASSIPRASGRTDTQYF. CDR3 sequence (DNA): TGTGCCAGTAGTATCCCCCGGGCTAGCGGGAGAACAGATACGCAGTATTTT.

Concerning this clone itself: Other DNA sequences of this sample code for an identical CDR3. This chain joins TRBV27 and TRBJ2-1; D may be TRBD1 or TRBD2 (6 bases each). Germline V gene data show CDR1 as MNHEY and CDR2 as SMNVEV (reference sequence). CDR3 length: 15 amino acids. V lost 3 bases to trimming and J lost 0 bases, with 9 bases between them. CDR3 in amino acids: CASSFGGSSYNEQFF. In nucleotides, the CDR3 is TGTGCCAGCAGTTTCGGGGGCAGCTCCTACAATGAGCAGTTCTTC.

J is TRBJ2-7 and V is TRBV6-1, with D uncertain. The germline V gene has CDR1 MNHNS and CDR2 SASEGT. The CDR3 is 15 amino acids. V was shortened by 1 base and J by 6 bases, with 16 bases between the two germline ends. CDR3 in amino acids: CASSEGVTWGIEQYF. CDR3 nucleotide sequence: TGTGCCAGCAGTGAAGGGGTTACCTGGGGTATCGAGCAGTACTTC.

The J gene is TRBJ2-3, the V gene TRBV28, with 13 nucleotides matching TRBD2. The CDR3 spans 15 residues. Germline V gene data show CDR1 as MDHEN and CDR2 as SYDVKM. V lost 9 bases and J lost 5; bases outside the gene matches: 8. The CDR3 loop is CASRRLAGGLDTQYF. In DNA form, the CDR3 reads TGTGCCAGTCGCCGACTAGCGGGAGGTCTAGATACGCAGTATTTT.

This clone was counted only a few times. The sample holds other DNA sequences that translate to the same CDR3. This sequence joins TRBV27 and TRBJ2-1; D perhaps matches TRBD2 (5 bases). This CDR3 spans 13 amino acids. The V end was cut by 5 bases, the J end by 2 bases, with 7 bases between. CDR1 is MNHEY, CDR2 SMNVEV, per germline (reference sequence). The CDR3 region is CASSLGAYNEQFF. CDR3 DNA sequence: TGTGCCAGCAGTCTCGGGGCCTACAATGAGCAGTTCTTC.

The chain links TRBV2 to TRBJ2-5; 10 bases are shared with TRBD1. From germline, CDR1 is SNHLY and CDR2 FYNNEI. V shed 10 bases and J 5 bases; nucleotides not matched to a gene: 13. This CDR3 contains 15 residues. The CDR3: CANRRTGGRLETQYF. CDR3 coding DNA: TGTGCCAACCGGAGGACAGGGGGAAGGTTGGAGACCCAGTACTTC. The whole variable domain, filled in from reference TRBV2 and TRBJ2-5, reads EPEVTQTPSHQVTQMGQEVILRCVPISNHLYFYWYRQILGQKVEFLVSFYNNEISEKSEIFDDQFSVERPDGSNFTLKIRSTKLEDSAMYFCANRRTGGRLETQYFGPGTRLLVL.

The rearrangement joins TRBV11-2 to TRBJ2-1; 11 nucleotides align to TRBD2. With V trimmed by 6 bases and J by 3 bases, 4 bases remained unmatched. The CDR3 loop spans 15 amino acids. Germline V gives CDR1 SGHAT, CDR2 FQNNGV. The CDR3 here is CASRPGLAVYNEQFF. The DNA of the CDR3 is TGTGCCAGCAGGCCGGGACTAGCGGTCTACAATGAGCAGTTCTTC.

V usage is TRBV7-8 and J usage is TRBJ1-3; D is unresolved. Per germline, CDR1 SGHVS and CDR2 FQNEAQ. V lost 1 base and J lost 0, with 7 bases in between. This CDR3 is built from 15 residues. The CDR3 coding sequence is TGTGCCAGCAGCTTAGTGGGCTTCTCTGGAAACACCATATATTTT. Residues: CASSLVGFSGNTIYF.

CDR3 sequence reads: CSAPTSDEQFF. The CDR3 nucleotides read TGCAGCGCCCCGACAAGCGATGAGCAGTTCTTC. This rearrangement joins TRBV20-1 to TRBJ2-1; no clear D. The germline V gene encodes CDR1 DFQATT and CDR2 SNEGSKA (reference sequence). CDR3 length: 11 residues.

A single count supports this clone. This sequence joins TRBV27 and TRBJ2-5, with 8 bases identical to TRBD2. The CDR3 is made up of 14 amino acids. Germline V gene sequence: CDR1 MNHEY, CDR2 SMNVEV (reference sequence). Germline trimming cut 6 bases from V and 0 bases from J; bases unmatched to any gene: 3. The CDR3 loop is CASSPGGYQETQYF. CDR3 DNA sequence: TGTGCCAGCAGCCCGGGAGGGTACCAAGAGACCCAGTACTTC.

V gene TRBV27 combines with J gene TRBJ1-5; 9 bases are a match to TRBD1. Germline V lookup: CDR1 MNHEY, CDR2 SMNVEV (reference sequence). Losses at the gene ends were 2 bases for V and 7 bases for J; bases not matched to a gene: 9. The CDR3 contains 16 residues. The CDR3 coding sequence is TGTGCCAGCAGTTTAATAGGTTGGGGACAGGGCCAGCCCCAGCATTTT. It specifies CASSLIGWGQGQPQHF.